This TCR beta chain was sequenced in a study of beta chain features in type 1 diabetes. General study points: Patients with type 1 diabetes showed fewer VDJ junction insertions and more deletions.

CDR1 and CDR2 (germline): SGDLS, YYNGEE. V trimming: 0 bases; J trimming: 1 base; junction bases outside the gene matches: 10. This CDR3 spans 18 amino acids. What was sequenced were expressed TCRB transcripts, since all of the isolated RNA had been reverse transcribed. The method was immunoSEQ multiplex PCR; TCRdb's version includes in-frame clones alone and lacks a portion of them. The data contain around 450,000 clones, roughly 11% of them singletons. Naive, central memory, regulatory and stem cell-like memory cells within the CD4+ compartment were sorted using CD45RO/CCR7/CD25/CD127/CD95/CD27. This clone was observed a handful of times. Its antigen is still unknown.

The chain joins TRBV9 to TRBJ2-5; 9 bases agree with TRBD2. Material for sequencing was naive CD4+ T cells from blood. The source of this sequence is a woman younger than 35 in good health. This CDR3 reads CASSVGGASGTSQETQYF. For the CDR3, the DNA is TGTGCCAGCAGCGTAGGAGGAGCTAGCGGGACCTCCCAAGAGACCCAGTACTTC.